This TCR beta chain stems from a study of stem cell transplantation in POMP-related autoinflammatory disease. Clones were read by immunoSEQ multiplex PCR, and TCRdb kept only the in-frame ones, dropping some. The table lists tens of thousands of clones, roughly 88% of them singletons. Germline V gene sequence: CDR1 MNHEY, CDR2 SVGAGI. The CDR3 extends over 14 amino acids. V was shortened by 11 bases and J by 9 bases, with 23 bases between the two germline ends. This chain links TRBV6-5 with TRBJ2-1; D tentatively reads TRBD1 or TRBD2 (6 bases each). Material: CD4+ T cells from PBMCs, obtained after stem cell transplantation. This clonotype originated in a human patient with POMP-related autoinflammation and immune dysregulation (PRAID). Some T cells may be transferred from the graft donor. The CDR3 spells CAGGRGLNAGEQFF. The CDR3, as DNA: TGTGCCGGGGGGCGGGGCCTCAACGCCGGTGAGCAGTTCTTC.